Listed below are T cell receptor beta chains from one sample, sequenced in a study of beta chain features in type 1 diabetes. Sequenced by immunoSEQ multiplex PCR; TCRdb stores in-frame clones only, minus some. The table has around 300,000 clones, approximately 8.1% seen once. Input material: central memory CD4+ T cells from blood. These receptors were collected from a woman under 30 in good health. Both conserved end residues are part of each CDR3. A D gene is named only where the DNA matches it firmly. Size tells how often a clone was seen (once, few, many) or the class of an expanded clone, and some rows leave it out.

v_call	j_call	clone_size	d_call	cdr3_nt	cdr3_aa
TRBV6-1	TRBJ1-5	.	.	TGTGCCAGCAGTGCTAGCAATCAGCCCCAGCATTTT	CASSASNQPQHF
TRBV18	TRBJ1-1	few	.	TGTGCCAGCTCCCCCAGGGGCAGGGGAGGAGGTGAAGCTTTCTTT	CASSPRGRGGGEAFF
TRBV6-5	TRBJ2-3	.	.	TGTGCCAGCAGTTACTCGATTGGATACACAGATACGCAGTATTTT	CASSYSIGYTDTQYF
TRBV7-2	TRBJ2-1	few	TRBD1	TGTGCCAGCAGCTTAGCCGGGGACAGCTACAATGAGCAGTTCTTC	CASSLAGDSYNEQFF
TRBV5-4	TRBJ1-5	few	.	TGTGCCAGCAGCGATAGACGGTTTCCGTTGCCCCAGCATTTT	CASSDRRFPLPQHF
TRBV18	TRBJ1-4	few	TRBD1	TGTGCCAGCTCAATAACAGGGGGCGACGAAAAACTGTTTTTT	CASSITGGDEKLFF
TRBV19	TRBJ2-2	.	TRBD1	TGTGCCAGTAGCACAGGGGGGACAGGTTCCGGGGAGCTGTTTTTT	CASSTGGTGSGELFF
TRBV18	TRBJ2-2	few	.	TGTGCCAGCTCCCTAAGACGGGAGAACACCGGGGAGCTGTTTTTT	CASSLRRENTGELFF
TRBV25-1	TRBJ1-2	.	.	TGTGCCAGCAGTGAATCAGGGACAAACTATGGCTACACCTTC	CASSESGTNYGYTF
TRBV30	TRBJ1-6	few	.	TGTGCCTGGAGTGTCCTCCGGAATTCACCCCTCCACTTT	CAWSVLRNSPLHF
TRBV2	TRBJ2-6	.	.	TGTGCCAGCGGAGGGGCGGGGGCCAACGTCCTGACTTTC	CASGGAGANVLTF
TRBV4-3	TRBJ2-2	.	.	TGCGCCAGCAGCCCTCGACAGCCATCGGTGCTCGATGGCGGGGAGCTGTTTTTT	CASSPRQPSVLDGGELFF
TRBV7-8	TRBJ2-4	.	.	TGTGCCAGCAGCTTAAGGAGGGAAAACATTCAGTACTTC	CASSLRRENIQYF
TRBV7-2	TRBJ1-5	.	.	TGTGCCAGCAGTCAGCGGGCCGTAGGGCTAAATCAGCCCCGGCATTTT	CASSQRAVGLNQPRHF
TRBV9	TRBJ2-2	few	TRBD2	TGTGCCAGCAGCGTAGAGGGGACTAGCGGGAGATTGTACACCGGGGAGCTGTTTTTT	CASSVEGTSGRLYTGELFF
TRBV6-5	TRBJ2-3	.	.	TGTGCCAGCAAGCGGACCGGCGGGGATACGCAGTATTTT	CASKRTGGDTQYF
TRBV27	TRBJ2-5	few	TRBD1	TGTGCCAGCAGTTTGGGCTACGGACAGGATCAAGAGACCCAGTACTTC	CASSLGYGQDQETQYF
TRBV6-4	TRBJ2-5	.	.	TGTGCCAGCAGCCGGGCTAAAGCGGCGGACGGAGAGACCCAGTACTTC	CASSRAKAADGETQYF
TRBV6-6	TRBJ1-2	many	TRBD1	TGTGCCAGCAGTCCGACCCCAGACAGGGTTAACTATGGCTACACCTTC	CASSPTPDRVNYGYTF
TRBV5-6	TRBJ2-5	few	.	TGTGCCAGCAGCTTGGTGCCTTTCGGAGCACCCCAAGAGACCCAGTACTTC	CASSLVPFGAPQETQYF
TRBV5-6	TRBJ1-5	.	.	TGTGCCAGCAGCTCTACAGGACATGGGGACAATCAGCCCCAGCATTTT	CASSSTGHGDNQPQHF
TRBV11-2	TRBJ2-7	few	.	TGTGCCAGCAGCTTGGCCTTGACCGACTACGAGCAGTACTTC	CASSLALTDYEQYF
TRBV4-2	TRBJ2-1	few	TRBD2	TGTGCCAGCAGCCCCCAAAGCGGGAGGGCCCACAATGAGCAGTTCTTC	CASSPQSGRAHNEQFF
TRBV27	TRBJ1-5	.	.	TGTGCCAGCGGGGGACACCTTAGCAATCAGCCCCAGCATTTT	CASGGHLSNQPQHF
TRBV11-2	TRBJ1-1	.	.	TGTGCCGATCAATCCAGGGGAGCCAACACTGAAGCTTTCTTT	CADQSRGANTEAFF
TRBV28	TRBJ2-1	few	.	TGTGCCAGCAGCTACCAGACAGGTTGGGAGCAGTTCTTC	CASSYQTGWEQFF
TRBV4-2	TRBJ1-3	few	.	TGTGCCAGCAGCTTGACGCAGGGCACACCTGGAAACACCATATATTTT	CASSLTQGTPGNTIYF
TRBV5-1	TRBJ1-2	.	.	TGCGCCAGCAGTCCCGACCCAGGGCGGCCCTATGGCTACACCTTC	CASSPDPGRPYGYTF
TRBV11-1	TRBJ1-1	.	.	TGTGCCAGCAGCCTGGAGAGGAACACTGAAGCTTTCTTT	CASSLERNTEAFF
TRBV30	TRBJ1-1	few	.	TGTGCCTGGCAAGGCGGACAGTCGAGTTACACTGAAGCTTTCTTT	CAWQGGQSSYTEAFF
TRBV14	TRBJ2-7	.	TRBD1	TGTGCCAGCAGGGGACAGGGCCCTGGGGCGCAGTACTTC	CASRGQGPGAQYF
TRBV4-2	TRBJ2-1	few	.	TGTGCCAGCAGCCGTCGAGGGGGGATCTCGACCACCTGGGACAATGAGCAGTTCTTC	CASSRRGGISTTWDNEQFF
TRBV15	TRBJ1-4	few	.	TGTGCCACCAGCAGAGATTTGGGGCCTGGGAGTGAAAAACTGTTTTTT	CATSRDLGPGSEKLFF
TRBV2	TRBJ1-4	.	.	TGTGCCAGCACCCGGACGCTGAATGAAAAACTGTTTTTT	CASTRTLNEKLFF
TRBV7-9	TRBJ1-4	few	.	TGTGCCAGCAGCTTAGCGGTAGGAGGCGGCTGGGAAAAACTGTTTTTT	CASSLAVGGGWEKLFF
TRBV7-9	TRBJ2-5	.	TRBD1	TGTGCCAGCAGCTTAGGGGACAGGGGGCTACGGGAGACCCAGTACTTC	CASSLGDRGLRETQYF
TRBV2	TRBJ1-5	few	TRBD1	TGTGCCAGCAGCGTCGACAGGGCCTATAATCAGCCCCAGCATTTT	CASSVDRAYNQPQHF
TRBV4-2	TRBJ2-1	.	.	TGTGCCAGCAGCCAACACCCCCAGGTCTACAATGAGCAGTTCTTC	CASSQHPQVYNEQFF
TRBV18	TRBJ2-2	few	.	TGTGCCAGCTCACCCCTAAGAAGGTCCCCGAACACCGGGGAGCTGTTTTTT	CASSPLRRSPNTGELFF
TRBV7-8	TRBJ2-1	.	.	TGTGCCAGCAGCTTTTTCCAGGAGGGGCAGTTCTTC	CASSFFQEGQFF